This record covers a single T cell receptor beta chain. This specimen comes from a study of blood T cell repertoires in COVID-19. At the level of the study: The cDNA or gDNA used as material had been derived from T cells, B-cell-depleted T cells, or PBMCs.

Authors' data handling: Reference gene primers were amplified, and this amplification served to estimate nucleated cell counts. Using immunoSEQ multiplex PCR, the repertoire was profiled, and TCRdb retains in-frame clones only, with some absent. The V and J calls and the clone size are those of that table, but D and trimming were determined from the DNA. The sample includes 64,000 or so clones, 65% to 80% seen only once; the top ten take around 9.7%. Looked up from germline, CDR1 is DFQATT and CDR2 is SNEGSKA (reference sequence). Deletions cut 4 bases from V and 10 bases from J, with 8 bases between. This CDR3 spans 10 amino acids.

This TCR was recovered from a human donor in a cohort sampled during active COVID-19. Input material: peripheral blood. The rearrangement joins TRBV20-1 to TRBJ2-1; D ambiguous. This chain's CDR3 is CSATFGEQFF. The DNA of the CDR3 is TGCAGTGCTACATTTGGCGAGCAGTTCTTC.